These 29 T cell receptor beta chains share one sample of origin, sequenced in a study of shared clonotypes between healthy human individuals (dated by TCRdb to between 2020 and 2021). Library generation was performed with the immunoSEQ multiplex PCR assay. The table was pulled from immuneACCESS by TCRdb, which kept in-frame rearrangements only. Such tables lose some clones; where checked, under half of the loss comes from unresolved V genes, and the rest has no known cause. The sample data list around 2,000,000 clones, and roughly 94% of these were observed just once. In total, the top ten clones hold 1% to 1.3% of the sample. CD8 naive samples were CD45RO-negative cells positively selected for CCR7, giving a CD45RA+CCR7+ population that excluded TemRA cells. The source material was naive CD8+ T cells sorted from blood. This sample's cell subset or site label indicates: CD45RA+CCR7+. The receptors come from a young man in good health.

The CDR3 bases are TGCAGCGTTGAATCACAGCATGATTACGAGCAGTACTTC. Protein product: CSVESQHDYEQYF. V is TRBV29-1 and J is TRBJ2-7, with D hard to call. The CDR3 has 13 amino acids. The germline gives CDR1 SQVTM, CDR2 ANQGSEA. Trimming stripped 2 bases from V and 4 bases from J, with 12 bases between.

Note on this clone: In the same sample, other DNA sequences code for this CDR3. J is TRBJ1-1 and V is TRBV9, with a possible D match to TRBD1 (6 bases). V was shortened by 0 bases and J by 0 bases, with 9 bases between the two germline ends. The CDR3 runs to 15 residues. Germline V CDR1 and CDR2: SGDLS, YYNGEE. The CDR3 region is CASSVVGGLNTEAFF. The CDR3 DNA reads TGTGCCAGCAGCGTAGTGGGGGGGCTGAACACTGAAGCTTTCTTT.

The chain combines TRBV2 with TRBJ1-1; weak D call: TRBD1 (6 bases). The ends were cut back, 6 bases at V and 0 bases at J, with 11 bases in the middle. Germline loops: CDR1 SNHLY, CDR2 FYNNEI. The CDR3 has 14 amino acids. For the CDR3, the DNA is TGTGCCAGCAGCAGGGGACTCATGAACACTGAAGCTTTCTTT. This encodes CASSRGLMNTEAFF.

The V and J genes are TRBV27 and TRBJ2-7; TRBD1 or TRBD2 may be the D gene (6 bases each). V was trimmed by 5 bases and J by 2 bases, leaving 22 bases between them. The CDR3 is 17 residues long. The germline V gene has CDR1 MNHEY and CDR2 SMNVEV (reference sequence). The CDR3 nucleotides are TGTGCCAGCAGTGCCAGCTCAGGGGACTCAGGCGCCTACGAGCAGTACTTC. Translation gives CASSASSGDSGAYEQYF.

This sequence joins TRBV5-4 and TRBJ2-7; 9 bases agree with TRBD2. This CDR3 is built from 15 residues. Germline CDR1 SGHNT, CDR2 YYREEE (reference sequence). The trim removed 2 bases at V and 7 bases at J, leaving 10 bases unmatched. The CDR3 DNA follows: TGTGCCAGCAGCTTTGGTGTAGCGGGAGCTGAAGAGCAGTACTTC. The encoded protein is CASSFGVAGAEEQYF.

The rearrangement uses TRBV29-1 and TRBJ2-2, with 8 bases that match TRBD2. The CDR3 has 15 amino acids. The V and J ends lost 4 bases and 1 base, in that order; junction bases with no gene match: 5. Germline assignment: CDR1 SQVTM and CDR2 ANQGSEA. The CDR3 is CSVVDLAGNTGELFF. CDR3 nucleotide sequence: TGCAGCGTTGTCGATCTAGCGGGGAACACCGGGGAGCTGTTTTTT.

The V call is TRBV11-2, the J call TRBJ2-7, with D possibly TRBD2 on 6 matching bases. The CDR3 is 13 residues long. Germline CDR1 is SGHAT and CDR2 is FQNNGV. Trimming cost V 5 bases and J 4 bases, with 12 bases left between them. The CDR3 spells CASSLSGWYEQYF. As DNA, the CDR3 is TGTGCCAGCAGCCTGAGCGGGTGGTACGAGCAGTACTTC.

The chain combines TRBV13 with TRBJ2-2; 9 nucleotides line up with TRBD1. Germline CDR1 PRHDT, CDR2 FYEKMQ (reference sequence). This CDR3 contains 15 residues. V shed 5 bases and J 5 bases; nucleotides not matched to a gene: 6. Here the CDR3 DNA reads TGTGCCAGCAGCATGGACAGGGGTGAGACCGGGGAGCTGTTTTTT. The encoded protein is CASSMDRGETGELFF.

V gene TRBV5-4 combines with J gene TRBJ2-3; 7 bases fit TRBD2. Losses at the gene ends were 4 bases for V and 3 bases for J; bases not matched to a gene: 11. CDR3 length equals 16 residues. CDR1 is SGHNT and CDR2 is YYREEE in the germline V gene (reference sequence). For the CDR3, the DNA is TGTGCCAGCAGCGCCCTGGTTTGGGGGGGGACAGATACGCAGTATTTT. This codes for CASSALVWGGTDTQYF.

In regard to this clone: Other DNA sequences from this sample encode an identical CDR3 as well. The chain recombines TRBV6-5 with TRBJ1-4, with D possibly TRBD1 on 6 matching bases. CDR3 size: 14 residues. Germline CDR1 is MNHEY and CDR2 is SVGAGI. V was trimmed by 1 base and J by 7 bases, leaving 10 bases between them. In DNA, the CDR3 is TGTGCCAGCAGTTACTGGGGGGCCGGTGAAAAACTGTTTTTT. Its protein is CASSYWGAGEKLFF.

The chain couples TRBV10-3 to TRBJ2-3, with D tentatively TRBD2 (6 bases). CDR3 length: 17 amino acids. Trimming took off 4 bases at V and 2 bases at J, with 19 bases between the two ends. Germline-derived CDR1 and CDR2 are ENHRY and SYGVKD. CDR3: CAISGVGSGDFTDTQYF. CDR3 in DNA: TGTGCCATCAGTGGCGTGGGTAGCGGAGACTTCACAGATACGCAGTATTTT.

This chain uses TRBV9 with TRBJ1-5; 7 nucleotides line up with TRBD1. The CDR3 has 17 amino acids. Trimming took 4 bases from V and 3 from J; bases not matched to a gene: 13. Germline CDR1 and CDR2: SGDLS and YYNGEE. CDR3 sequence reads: CASSPGTEGLLNQPQHF. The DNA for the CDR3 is TGTGCCAGCAGCCCCGGGACAGAAGGCCTCCTCAATCAGCCCCAGCATTTT.

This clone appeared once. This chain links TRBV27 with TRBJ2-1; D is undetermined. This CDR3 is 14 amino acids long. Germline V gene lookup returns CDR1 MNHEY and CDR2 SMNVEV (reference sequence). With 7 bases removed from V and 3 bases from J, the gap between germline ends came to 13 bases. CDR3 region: CASNSRTDYNEQFF. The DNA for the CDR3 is TGTGCCAGCAACAGTCGAACCGACTACAATGAGCAGTTCTTC.

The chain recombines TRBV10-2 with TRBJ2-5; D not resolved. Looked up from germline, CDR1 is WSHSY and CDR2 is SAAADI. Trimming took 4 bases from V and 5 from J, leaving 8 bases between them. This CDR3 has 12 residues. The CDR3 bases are TGCGCCAGCAGTGTTATAGGGGAGACCCAGTACTTC. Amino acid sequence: CASSVIGETQYF.

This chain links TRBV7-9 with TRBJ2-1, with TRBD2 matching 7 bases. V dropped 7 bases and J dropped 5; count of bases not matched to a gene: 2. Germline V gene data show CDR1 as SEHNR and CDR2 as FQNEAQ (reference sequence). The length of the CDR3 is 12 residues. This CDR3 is CASMGGDNEQFF. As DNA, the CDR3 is TGTGCCAGCATGGGAGGGGACAATGAGCAGTTCTTC.

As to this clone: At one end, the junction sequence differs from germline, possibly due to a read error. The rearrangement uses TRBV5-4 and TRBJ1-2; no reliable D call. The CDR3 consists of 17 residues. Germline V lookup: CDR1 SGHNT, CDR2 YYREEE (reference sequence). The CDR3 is CASSQDILLEQRYGYTF. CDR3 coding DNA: TGCGCCAGCAGCCAAGATATTCTGCTCGAACAGAGGTATGGCTACACCTTC.

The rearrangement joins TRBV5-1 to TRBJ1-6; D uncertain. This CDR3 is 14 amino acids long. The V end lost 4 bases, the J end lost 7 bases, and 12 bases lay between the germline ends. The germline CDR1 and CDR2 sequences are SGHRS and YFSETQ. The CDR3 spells CASSPLPQNSPLHF. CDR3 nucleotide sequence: TGCGCCAGCAGCCCCTTACCCCAGAATTCACCCCTCCACTTT.

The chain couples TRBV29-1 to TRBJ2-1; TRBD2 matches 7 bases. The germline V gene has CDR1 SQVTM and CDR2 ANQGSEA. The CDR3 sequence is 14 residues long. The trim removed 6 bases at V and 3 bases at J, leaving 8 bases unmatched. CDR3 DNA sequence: TGCAGCGTCGATGGGCGGGGGAACTACAATGAGCAGTTCTTC. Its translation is CSVDGRGNYNEQFF.

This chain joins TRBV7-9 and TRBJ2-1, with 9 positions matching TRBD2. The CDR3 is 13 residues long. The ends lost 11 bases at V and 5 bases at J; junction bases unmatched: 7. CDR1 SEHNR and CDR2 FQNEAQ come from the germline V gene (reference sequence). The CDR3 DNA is TGTGCCTGCGGGGTAGCGGGGGACAATGAGCAGTTCTTC. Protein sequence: CACGVAGDNEQFF. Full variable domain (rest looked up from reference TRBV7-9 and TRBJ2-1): DTGVSQNPRHKITKRGQNVTFRCDPISEHNRLYWYRQTLGQGPEFLTYFQNEAQLEKSRLLSDRFSAERPKGSFSTLEIQRTEQGDSAMYLCACGVAGDNEQFFGPGTRLTVL.

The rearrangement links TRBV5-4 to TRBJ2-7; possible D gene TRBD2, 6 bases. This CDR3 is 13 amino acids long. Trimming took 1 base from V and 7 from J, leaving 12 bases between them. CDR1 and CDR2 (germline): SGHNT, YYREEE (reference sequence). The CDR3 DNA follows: TGTGCCAGCAGCTTGTGGGGAGGTGGGGAGCAGTACTTC. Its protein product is CASSLWGGGEQYF.

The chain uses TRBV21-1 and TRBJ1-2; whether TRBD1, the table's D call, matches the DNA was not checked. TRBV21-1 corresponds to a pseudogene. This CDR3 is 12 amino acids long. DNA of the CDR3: TGTGCCAGCAGCAAAGTGGGACAGGGTGACACCTTC. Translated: CASSKVGQGDTF.

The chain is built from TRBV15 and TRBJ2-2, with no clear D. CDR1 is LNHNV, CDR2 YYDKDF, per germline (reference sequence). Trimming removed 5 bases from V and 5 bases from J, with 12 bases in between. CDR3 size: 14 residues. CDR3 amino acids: CATSPPWETGELFF. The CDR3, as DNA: TGTGCCACCAGCCCCCCGTGGGAAACCGGGGAGCTGTTTTTT.

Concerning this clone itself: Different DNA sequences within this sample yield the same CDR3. The CDR3 protein is CASSLQGYEQYF. For the CDR3, the DNA is TGTGCCAGCAGCTTACAGGGCTACGAGCAGTACTTC. This chain links TRBV5-6 with TRBJ2-7, with a tentative D call TRBD1 (6 bases). Trimming stripped 2 bases from V and 3 bases from J, with 6 bases between. There are 12 residues in the CDR3. Germline loops: CDR1 SGHDT, CDR2 YYEEEE.

The CDR3 coding sequence is TGTGCCAGCAGGTCTCTCGGGACGACCCAGCATTTT. Translated: CASRSLGTTQHF. This chain uses TRBV7-8 with TRBJ1-5, with a tentative D call TRBD1 (5 bases). Germline-derived CDR1 and CDR2 are SGHVS and FQNEAQ. The V end was cut by 6 bases, the J end by 11 bases, with 14 bases between. The CDR3 contains 12 residues. The full variable domain, rest sourced from reference TRBV7-8 and TRBJ1-5, is GAGVSQSPRYKVAKRGQDVALRCDPISGHVSLFWYQQALGQGPEFLTYFQNEAQLDKSGLPSDRFFAERPEGSVSTLKIQRTQQEDSAVYLCASRSLGTTQHFGDGTRLSIL.

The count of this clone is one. This chain's CDR3 is CASNYRALPYGYTF. CDR3 DNA sequence: TGTGCCAGCAATTACAGAGCTCTCCCCTATGGCTACACCTTC. This chain joins TRBV6-1 and TRBJ1-2; D not certain. Trimming took 7 bases from V and 4 from J, leaving 16 bases between them. Germline CDR1 MNHNS, CDR2 SASEGT. The CDR3 sequence is 14 residues long.

CDR3: CASSLEVQASYEQYF. The CDR3 nucleotides are TGCGCCAGCAGCTTGGAGGTACAGGCTTCCTACGAGCAGTACTTC. The genes are TRBV5-1 and TRBJ2-7, with a weak D call TRBD1 (5 bases). This CDR3 spans 15 amino acids. The V end was cut by 0 bases, the J end by 1 base, with 11 bases between. The germline CDR1 and CDR2 sequences are SGHRS and YFSETQ.

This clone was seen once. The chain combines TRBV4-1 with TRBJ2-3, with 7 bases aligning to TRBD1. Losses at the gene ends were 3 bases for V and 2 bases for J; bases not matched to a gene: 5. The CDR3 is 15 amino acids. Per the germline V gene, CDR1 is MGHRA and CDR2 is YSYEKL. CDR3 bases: TGCGCCAGCAGCCACCTGACAGGGTCCACAGATACGCAGTATTTT. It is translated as CASSHLTGSTDTQYF.

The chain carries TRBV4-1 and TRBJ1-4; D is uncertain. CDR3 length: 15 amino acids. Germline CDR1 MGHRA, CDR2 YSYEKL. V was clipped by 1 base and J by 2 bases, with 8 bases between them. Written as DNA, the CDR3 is TGCGCCAGCAGCCAAGTTGTGGGTACTAATGAAAAACTGTTTTTT. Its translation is CASSQVVGTNEKLFF.

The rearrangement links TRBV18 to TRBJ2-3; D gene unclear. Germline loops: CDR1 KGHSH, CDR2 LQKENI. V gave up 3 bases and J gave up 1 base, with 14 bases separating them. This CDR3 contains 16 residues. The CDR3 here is CASSPMPGRGTDTQYF. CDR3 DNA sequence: TGTGCCAGCTCACCCATGCCCGGAAGAGGCACAGATACGCAGTATTTT.